Shown below are 24 T cell receptor beta chains from a single sample sequenced in a study of blood T cell repertoires in COVID-19. Only in-frame clones appear in the TCRdb table, and some are missing; sequencing was by immunoSEQ multiplex PCR. The sample lists 95,000 to 150,000 clones; 60% to 85% were seen once. Sequencing was carried out using peripheral blood. The receptors here all came from a man between 65 and 85 years old with acute or convalescent COVID-19.

J is TRBJ2-7 and V is TRBV7-2, with D possibly being TRBD1 (5 bases). Germline CDR1 and CDR2: SGHTA and FQGNSA. This CDR3 is 14 amino acids long. V was cut by 1 base and J by 3 bases, with 10 bases left in between. CDR3 nucleotide sequence: TGTGCCAGCAGCTTAGGCCAGGGTGGCTACGAGCAGTACTTC. Translating gives CASSLGQGGYEQYF.

V and J are TRBV5-1 and TRBJ1-6; 10 bases match TRBD1. The CDR3 spans 16 residues. The V gene's germline CDR1 is SGHRS and CDR2 YFSETQ. V dropped 1 base and J dropped 9; count of bases not matched to a gene: 7. In nucleotides, the CDR3 is TGCGCCAGCAGCTTGACCTTGGGACAGGGGACTTCACCCCTCCACTTT. Amino acids: CASSLTLGQGTSPLHF.

This sequence joins TRBV11-2 and TRBJ2-2; TRBD2 matches 15 bases. The CDR3 runs to 16 residues. V was pared by 4 bases and J by 5 bases, with 2 bases of the junction left unmatched. Germline loops: CDR1 SGHAT, CDR2 FQNNGV. As DNA, the CDR3 is TGTGCCAGCAGCTGGACTAGCGGGGGGGTGACCGGGGAGCTGTTTTTT. This gives the protein CASSWTSGGVTGELFF.

The gene calls are TRBV6-6 and TRBJ1-3; 9 nucleotides agree with TRBD1. The CDR3 has 15 residues. Germline lookup yields CDR1 MNHNY and CDR2 SVGAGI (reference sequence). Unmatched junction bases numbered 7, after V lost 6 bases and J lost 4 bases. As DNA, the CDR3 is TGTGCCAGCAGCAATGGACAGGGGCCCGGAAACACCATATATTTT. This translates into CASSNGQGPGNTIYF.

CDR3 DNA: TGTGCCAGCACTCCGCGGGGACTCTATGGCTACACCTTC. Its translation: CASTPRGLYGYTF. This chain connects TRBV12-3 or TRBV12-4 to TRBJ1-2; possibly TRBD1 for D (5 bases). This CDR3 has 13 residues. V was clipped by 7 bases and J by 4 bases, with 13 bases between them.

This clone appeared a single time. The chain recombines TRBV19 with TRBJ2-1; TRBD2 matches 9 bases. Germline CDR1 reads LNHDA; CDR2 reads SQIVND (reference sequence). With V trimmed by 4 bases and J by 2 bases, 6 bases remained unmatched. The length of the CDR3 is 16 residues. CDR3 DNA sequence: TGTGCCAGTAGTAACCCGACTAGCGGACCCTACAATGAGCAGTTCTTC. Its protein is CASSNPTSGPYNEQFF.

This rearrangement joins TRBV7-3 to TRBJ2-1; D uncertain. V lost 4 bases and J 1 base, leaving 14 bases between the germline ends. Germline-derived CDR1 and CDR2 are SGHTA and FQGTGA. The CDR3 spans 16 residues. CDR3 in DNA: TGTGCCAGCAGCTCCGTATTAGCTGGGTCCTACAATGAGCAGTTCTTC. Amino acid sequence: CASSSVLAGSYNEQFF.

On this clone: At one boundary the junction diverges from the germline segment, which might be a read error. J is TRBJ2-5 and V is TRBV7-7; 9 nucleotides match TRBD1. This CDR3 contains 15 residues. Looked up from germline, CDR1 is SSHAT and CDR2 is FNYEAQ (reference sequence). CDR3 DNA sequence: TGTGCTAGCAGCCGTGGGACAGGGCTTCAAGAGACCCAGTACTTC. Translation gives CASSRGTGLQETQYF.

V gene TRBV5-4 combines with J gene TRBJ2-5, with 7 positions matching TRBD2. The trim removed 4 bases at V and 2 bases at J, leaving 5 bases unmatched. The CDR3 consists of 14 residues. Germline loops: CDR1 SGHNT, CDR2 YYREEE (reference sequence). In nucleotides, the CDR3 is TGTGCCAGCAGCCCTGGGAGGGTACAAGAGACCCAGTACTTC. Its protein is CASSPGRVQETQYF.

This chain links TRBV5-4 with TRBJ2-1, with D maybe TRBD1 (5 bases). V was shortened by 1 base and J by 3 bases, with 5 bases between the two germline ends. The CDR3 runs to 13 residues. Germline values: CDR1 SGHNT, CDR2 YYREEE (reference sequence). The CDR3 is CASSLQGYNEQFF. The CDR3 DNA is TGTGCCAGCAGCTTGCAGGGCTACAATGAGCAGTTCTTC.

The rearrangement links TRBV7-2 to TRBJ1-5; D gene unclear. The CDR3 runs 14 residues. The V gene lost 4 bases and the J gene lost 4 bases, with 11 bases spanning the gap. CDR1 and CDR2 (germline): SGHTA, FQGNSA. The CDR3 sequence: CASSYHRGNQPQHF. CDR3 nucleotide sequence: TGTGCCAGCAGCTACCATCGGGGAAATCAGCCCCAGCATTTT.

This clone was seen more than once but under ten times. The rearrangement uses TRBV11-2 and TRBJ2-7; unclear D gene. There are 12 residues in the CDR3. V was cut by 4 bases and J by 4 bases, with 8 bases left in between. The germline CDR1 and CDR2 sequences are SGHAT and FQNNGV. The CDR3 is CASSSTGYEQYF. In nucleotides, the CDR3 is TGTGCCAGCAGCTCGACCGGGTACGAGCAGTACTTC.

The gene calls are TRBV6-5 and TRBJ1-5, with 8 bases lining up with TRBD1. CDR1 MNHEY and CDR2 SVGAGI come from the germline V gene. The CDR3 length is 15 residues. The V and J ends lost 7 bases and 3 bases, in that order; junction bases with no gene match: 8. The chain's CDR3 is CASKGTGVTNQPQHF. In DNA, the CDR3 is TGTGCCAGCAAGGGGACAGGCGTTACCAATCAGCCCCAGCATTTT.

The chain recombines TRBV5-8 with TRBJ2-1; D call uncertain. The CDR3 consists of 15 residues. Germline CDR1 and CDR2: SGHTS and YDEGEE. Trimming pared 0 bases from V and 0 bases from J, leaving 7 bases between. CDR3 residues: CASSLERSSYNEQFF. Here the CDR3 DNA reads TGTGCCAGCAGCTTGGAGAGGAGCTCCTACAATGAGCAGTTCTTC.

This chain joins TRBV13 and TRBJ2-2; the D gene is possibly TRBD1 (6 bases). Trimming left V 0 bases short and J 5 bases short, with 16 bases between. The CDR3 consists of 17 residues. Germline values: CDR1 PRHDT, CDR2 FYEKMQ (reference sequence). The CDR3 DNA is TGTGCCAGCAGCTTAGGTCCCGCAGGGGCTCTTACCGGGGAGCTGTTTTTT. Protein sequence: CASSLGPAGALTGELFF.

V is TRBV23-1 and J is TRBJ1-2; 9 bases fit TRBD1. TRBV23-1 is known as an ORF, though its function is uncertain. This CDR3 comprises 15 residues. V trimming: 4 bases; J trimming: 0 bases; junction bases outside the gene matches: 3. The CDR3: CASSPGQGPNYGYTF. The CDR3 nucleotides read TGCGCCAGCAGTCCGGGACAGGGTCCTAACTATGGCTACACCTTC.

The table lists this clone with a few counts. The rearrangement uses TRBV5-4 and TRBJ1-1; D unresolved. The CDR3 spans 15 residues. Trimming pared 0 bases from V and 0 bases from J, leaving 9 bases between. Germline V CDR1 and CDR2: SGHNT, YYREEE (reference sequence). This CDR3 reads CASSLVRGVNTEAFF. As DNA, the CDR3 is TGTGCCAGCAGCTTGGTTCGAGGTGTGAACACTGAAGCTTTCTTT.

The gene calls are TRBV6-5 and TRBJ1-2; possibly TRBD1 for D (5 bases). The CDR3 is 15 residues long. Trimming cost V 0 bases and J 1 base, with 9 bases left between them. Germline lookup yields CDR1 MNHEY and CDR2 SVGAGI. Here the CDR3 reads CASSYSRQGNYGYTF. CDR3 nucleotides: TGTGCCAGCAGTTACTCGAGGCAGGGTAACTATGGCTACACCTTC.

This chain links TRBV3-1 (or the pseudogene TRBV3-2) with TRBJ2-7, with TRBD1 matching over 10 bases. In germline, CDR1 is LGHDT, CDR2 YNNKEL (reference sequence). V was pared by 0 bases and J by 1 base, with 27 bases of the junction left unmatched. The CDR3 extends over 24 amino acids. The CDR3 DNA reads as TGTGCCAGCAGCCAAGATGGGCAACAGGAACAGGACAGGGGGTTCCTCTGGGGATCCTACGAGCAGTACTTC. Its translation is CASSQDGQQEQDRGFLWGSYEQYF.

This chain links TRBV27 with TRBJ1-2, with 7 bases aligning to TRBD1. CDR3 length equals 16 residues. Per the germline V gene, CDR1 is MNHEY and CDR2 is SMNVEV (reference sequence). The trim removed 3 bases at V and 4 bases at J, leaving 11 bases unmatched. This chain's CDR3 is CASSFVMDRSSYGYTF. CDR3 DNA: TGTGCCAGCAGTTTTGTAATGGACAGGTCTTCCTATGGCTACACCTTC.

The sample holds one count of this clone. CDR3 in amino acids: CASSPMGQGPPYEQYF. In DNA form, the CDR3 reads TGCGCCAGCAGCCCCATGGGACAGGGTCCCCCCTACGAGCAGTACTTC. This sequence joins TRBV5-1 and TRBJ2-7; 9 nucleotides match TRBD1. J was trimmed by 2 bases and V by 4 bases; bases with no gene match: 10. This CDR3 has 16 amino acids. In germline, CDR1 is SGHRS, CDR2 YFSETQ.

The chain carries TRBV5-1 and TRBJ2-1, with 12 bases aligning to TRBD2. CDR3 length: 16 amino acids. Germline V gives CDR1 SGHRS, CDR2 YFSETQ. With 2 bases clipped from V and 4 bases from J, the junction kept 4 bases outside the gene matches. The CDR3 bases are TGCGCCAGCAGCTTCTCACTAGCGGGGGGATACAATGAGCAGTTCTTC. It encodes CASSFSLAGGYNEQFF. The whole variable domain, filled in from reference TRBV5-1 and TRBJ2-1, reads KAGVTQTPRYLIKTRGQQVTLSCSPISGHRSVSWYQQTPGQGLQFLFEYFSETQRNKGNFPGRFSGRQFSNSRSEMNVSTLELGDSALYLCASSFSLAGGYNEQFFGPGTRLTVL.

This chain joins TRBV2 and TRBJ2-2, with TRBD2 matching 8 bases. Germline trimming cut 7 bases from V and 7 bases from J; bases unmatched to any gene: 14. The CDR3 runs 16 residues. Germline CDR1 reads SNHLY; CDR2 reads FYNNEI. CDR3 nucleotides: TGTGCCAGCACCCCCGGGGCGGGGGGCATCCACGGGGAGCTGTTTTTT. Translation gives CASTPGAGGIHGELFF.

This sequence joins TRBV6-2 or TRBV6-3 and TRBJ2-3; TRBD1 might be the D (6 bases). Trimming removed 5 bases from V and 2 bases from J, with 14 bases in between. Germline values: CDR1 MNHEY, CDR2 SVGEGT. This CDR3 has 15 residues. This chain's CDR3 is CASSPRRGPTDTQYF. In DNA form, the CDR3 reads TGTGCCAGCAGTCCACGCAGGGGCCCCACAGATACGCAGTATTTT.